This is a list of T cell receptor beta chains from one sample in a study of blood T cell repertoires in COVID-19. Sequencing was performed with immunoSEQ multiplex PCR; in TCRdb, only in-frame clones are kept and a portion is missing. The sample records roughly 700,000 clones, around 90% being singletons. Sequenced: peripheral blood. The receptors here all came from a woman younger than 30 with acute or convalescent COVID-19. CDR3s include the opening cysteine and the closing phenylalanine or tryptophan. A D gene is named only where the DNA matches it firmly. Expanded clones are given a class, and other clones once, few, many or no size at all.

TRBJ2-7,TRBV6-5,TRBD1,-,CASSTGDEQYF,TGTGCCAGCAGTACAGGGGACGAGCAGTACTTC
TRBJ2-7,TRBV4-1,-,-,CASSLEWGGPYEQYF,TGCGCCAGCAGCCTCGAATGGGGGGGGCCATACGAGCAGTACTTC
TRBJ2-3,TRBV13,TRBD2,once,CASSLDIGGFTDTQYF,TGTGCCAGCAGCTTAGACATCGGGGGGTTTACAGATACGCAGTATTTT
TRBJ1-2,TRBV3-1/TRBV3-2,-,-,CASTSRRGGAGYGYTF,TGTGCCAGCACCTCCCGCCGGGGGGGCGCCGGCTATGGCTACACCTTC
TRBJ2-6,TRBV5-1,TRBD1,-,CASSKRTGSEANVLTF,TGCGCCAGCAGCAAGAGGACAGGGTCTGAGGCCAACGTCCTGACTTTC
TRBJ1-5,TRBV7-6,TRBD1,-,CASSYGQGKPQHF,TGTGCCAGCAGCTACGGACAGGGTAAGCCCCAGCATTTT
TRBJ2-3,TRBV19,TRBD1,-,CASSTGTGGPDTQYF,TGTGCCAGTAGTACCGGGACAGGGGGCCCAGATACGCAGTATTTT
TRBJ2-7,TRBV6-4,TRBD2,once,CASSPTSGGLVQYF,TGTGCCAGCAGCCCGACTAGCGGGGGCCTCGTTCAGTACTTC
TRBJ1-1,TRBV25-1,TRBD1,-,CASSDPGQGLWAEAFF,TGTGCCAGCAGTGACCCGGGACAGGGTCTTTGGGCTGAAGCTTTCTTT
TRBJ1-1,TRBV6-1,TRBD1,once,CASSDRQGRPEAFF,TGTGCCAGCAGTGACCGACAGGGGAGGCCTGAAGCTTTCTTT
TRBJ1-1,TRBV6-5,-,-,CASSQTQGRATEAFF,TGTGCCAGCAGTCAAACACAGGGTAGGGCCACTGAAGCTTTCTTT
TRBJ2-7,TRBV29-1,-,few,CSAQGFYEQYF,TGCAGCGCCCAGGGTTTCTACGAGCAGTACTTC
TRBJ2-2,TRBV18,-,-,CASSPPLDTGELFF,TGTGCCAGCTCACCTCCCTTAGACACCGGGGAGCTGTTTTTT
TRBJ1-2,TRBV5-5,TRBD1,-,CASTQDRVYHYGYTF,TGTGCCAGCACCCAGGACAGGGTGTATCACTATGGCTACACCTTC
TRBJ1-2,TRBV2,-,once,CARRQSNYGYTF,TGTGCCAGGCGACAGTCGAACTATGGCTACACCTTC
TRBJ2-7,TRBV23-1,TRBD1,-,CASSQSAVRDRSGEQYF,TGCGCCAGCAGTCAATCAGCGGTAAGGGACAGGTCGGGCGAGCAGTACTTC
TRBJ2-2,TRBV9,TRBD2,-,CASSVEVEAGSLGELFF,TGTGCCAGCAGCGTAGAGGTGGAAGCGGGGAGCCTCGGGGAGCTGTTTTTT
TRBJ1-2,TRBV7-9,TRBD1,-,CASSLFIWDRGARAYGYTF,TGTGCCAGCAGCTTATTTATCTGGGACAGGGGTGCGCGAGCCTATGGCTACACCTTC